The entry below describes one TCR beta chain. Unmatched junction bases numbered 6, after V lost 5 bases and J lost 2 bases. CDR3 length: 15 residues. Per the germline V gene, CDR1 is LGHNA and CDR2 is YNFKEQ. The data are from a study of blood T cell repertoires in COVID-19. For the study at large: The United States, Italy and Spain supplied acute and convalescent COVID-19 samples. PBMCs, B-cell-depleted T cells, or T cells provided the cDNA or gDNA that made up the material.

Sequencing was performed with immunoSEQ multiplex PCR; in TCRdb, only in-frame clones are kept and a portion is missing. This table has approximately 160,000 clones, over 80% appearing once. This TCR was recovered from a woman aged 60-75 years with acute or convalescent COVID-19. The sample consisted of peripheral blood. The chain uses TRBV4-2 and TRBJ2-3; 8 nucleotides align to TRBD2. CDR3 DNA: TGTGCCAGCAGCACCCGCGGGGGGACCACAGATACGCAGTATTTT. It translates to CASSTRGGTTDTQYF.